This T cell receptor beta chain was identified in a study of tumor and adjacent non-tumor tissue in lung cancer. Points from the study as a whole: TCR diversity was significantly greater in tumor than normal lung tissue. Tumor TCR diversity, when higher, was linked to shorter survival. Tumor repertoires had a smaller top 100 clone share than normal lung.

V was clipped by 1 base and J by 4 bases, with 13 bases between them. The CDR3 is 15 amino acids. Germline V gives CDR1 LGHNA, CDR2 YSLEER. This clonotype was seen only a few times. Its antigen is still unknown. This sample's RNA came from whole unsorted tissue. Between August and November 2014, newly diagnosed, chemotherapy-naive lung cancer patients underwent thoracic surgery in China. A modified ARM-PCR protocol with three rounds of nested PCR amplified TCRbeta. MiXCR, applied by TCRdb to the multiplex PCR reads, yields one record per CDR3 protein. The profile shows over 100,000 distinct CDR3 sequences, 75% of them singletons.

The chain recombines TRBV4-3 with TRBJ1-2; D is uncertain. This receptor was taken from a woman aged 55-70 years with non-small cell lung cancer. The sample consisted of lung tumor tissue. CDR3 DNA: TGCGCCAGCAGCCAAGGGCTGGGCCCGGGCTATGGCTACACCTTC. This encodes CASSQGLGPGYGYTF.